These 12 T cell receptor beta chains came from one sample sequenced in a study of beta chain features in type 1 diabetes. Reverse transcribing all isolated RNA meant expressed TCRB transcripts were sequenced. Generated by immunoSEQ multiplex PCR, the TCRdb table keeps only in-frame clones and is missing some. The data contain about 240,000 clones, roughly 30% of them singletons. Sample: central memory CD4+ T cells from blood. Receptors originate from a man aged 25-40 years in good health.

This CDR3 reads CAISEGYNSPLHF. The CDR3 DNA sequence: TGTGCCATCAGTGAGGGCTATAATTCACCCCTCCACTTT. The V call is TRBV10-3, the J call TRBJ1-6; D is ambiguous. Germline CDR1 reads ENHRY; CDR2 reads SYGVKD. This CDR3 region has 13 residues. The V end lost 2 bases, the J end lost 3 bases, and 2 bases lay between the germline ends.

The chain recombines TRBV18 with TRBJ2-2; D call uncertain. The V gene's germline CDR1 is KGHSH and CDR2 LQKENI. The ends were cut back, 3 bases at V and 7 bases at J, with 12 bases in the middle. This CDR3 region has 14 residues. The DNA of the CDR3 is TGTGCCAGCTCACCGGAAAACAATGTCGGGGAGCTGTTTTTT. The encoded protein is CASSPENNVGELFF. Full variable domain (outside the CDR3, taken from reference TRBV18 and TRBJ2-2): NAGVMQNPRHLVRRRGQEARLRCSPMKGHSHVYWYRQLPEEGLKFMVYLQKENIIDESGMPKERFSAEFPKEGPSILRIQQVVRGDSAAYFCASSPENNVGELFFGEGSRLTVL.

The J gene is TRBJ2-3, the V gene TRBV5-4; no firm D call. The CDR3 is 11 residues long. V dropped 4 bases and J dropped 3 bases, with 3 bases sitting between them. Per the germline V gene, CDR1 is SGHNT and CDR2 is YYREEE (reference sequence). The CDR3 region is CASSRTDTQYF. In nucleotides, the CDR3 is TGTGCCAGCAGCCGGACAGATACGCAGTATTTT.

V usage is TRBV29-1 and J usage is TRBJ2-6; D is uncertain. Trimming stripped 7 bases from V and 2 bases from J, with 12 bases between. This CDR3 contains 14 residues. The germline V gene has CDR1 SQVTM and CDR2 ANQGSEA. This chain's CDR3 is CSGGPATGANVLTF. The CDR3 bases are TGCAGCGGTGGGCCGGCTACTGGGGCCAACGTCCTGACTTTC.

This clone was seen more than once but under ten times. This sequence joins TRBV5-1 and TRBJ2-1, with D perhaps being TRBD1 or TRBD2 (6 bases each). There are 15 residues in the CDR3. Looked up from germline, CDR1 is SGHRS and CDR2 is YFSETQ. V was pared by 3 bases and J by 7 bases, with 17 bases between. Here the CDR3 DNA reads TGCGCCAGCAGCTCTGGGACTCAAACAGGGAATGAGCAGTTCTTC. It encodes CASSSGTQTGNEQFF. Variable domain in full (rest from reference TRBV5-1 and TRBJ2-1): KAGVTQTPRYLIKTRGQQVTLSCSPISGHRSVSWYQQTPGQGLQFLFEYFSETQRNKGNFPGRFSGRQFSNSRSEMNVSTLELGDSALYLCASSSGTQTGNEQFFGPGTRLTVL.

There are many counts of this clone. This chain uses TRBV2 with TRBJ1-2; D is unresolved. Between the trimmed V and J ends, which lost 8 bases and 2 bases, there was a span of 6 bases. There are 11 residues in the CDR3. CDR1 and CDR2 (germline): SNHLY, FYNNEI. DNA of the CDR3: TGTGCCAGCGTGGAGAACTATGGCTACACCTTC. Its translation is CASVENYGYTF.

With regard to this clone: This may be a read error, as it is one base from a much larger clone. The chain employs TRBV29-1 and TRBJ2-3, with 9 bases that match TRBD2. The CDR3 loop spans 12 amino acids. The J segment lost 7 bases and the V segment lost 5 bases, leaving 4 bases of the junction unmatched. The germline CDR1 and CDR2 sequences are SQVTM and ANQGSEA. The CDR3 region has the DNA TGCAGCGTTCGGAGCGGGGGGAATACGCAGTATTTT. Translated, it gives CSVRSGGNTQYF.

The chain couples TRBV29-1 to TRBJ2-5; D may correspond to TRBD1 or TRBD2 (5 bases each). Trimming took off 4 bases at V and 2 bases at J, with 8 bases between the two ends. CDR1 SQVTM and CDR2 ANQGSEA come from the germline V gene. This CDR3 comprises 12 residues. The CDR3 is CSVVEGQETQYF. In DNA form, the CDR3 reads TGCAGCGTTGTAGAGGGGCAAGAGACCCAGTACTTC.

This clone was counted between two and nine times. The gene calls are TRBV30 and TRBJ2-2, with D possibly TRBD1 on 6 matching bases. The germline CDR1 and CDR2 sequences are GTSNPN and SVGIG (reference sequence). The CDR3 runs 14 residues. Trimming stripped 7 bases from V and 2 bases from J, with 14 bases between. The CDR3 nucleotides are TGTGCCTCAGGGGTACAGGGTAACACCGGGGAGCTGTTTTTT. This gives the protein CASGVQGNTGELFF.

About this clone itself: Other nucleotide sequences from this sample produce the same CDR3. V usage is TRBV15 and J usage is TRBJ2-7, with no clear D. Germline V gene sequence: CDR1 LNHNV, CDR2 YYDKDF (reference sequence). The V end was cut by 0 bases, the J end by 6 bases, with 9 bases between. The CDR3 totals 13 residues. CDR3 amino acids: CATSRDPLGEQYF. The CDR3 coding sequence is TGTGCCACCAGCAGAGATCCATTGGGCGAGCAGTACTTC.

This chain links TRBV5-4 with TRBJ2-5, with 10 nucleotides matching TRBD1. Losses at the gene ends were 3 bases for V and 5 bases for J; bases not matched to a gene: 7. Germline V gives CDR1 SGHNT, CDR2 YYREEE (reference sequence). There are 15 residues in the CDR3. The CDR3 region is CASSSGDRGGETQYF. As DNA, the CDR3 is TGTGCCAGCAGCTCGGGGGACAGGGGTGGCGAGACCCAGTACTTC.

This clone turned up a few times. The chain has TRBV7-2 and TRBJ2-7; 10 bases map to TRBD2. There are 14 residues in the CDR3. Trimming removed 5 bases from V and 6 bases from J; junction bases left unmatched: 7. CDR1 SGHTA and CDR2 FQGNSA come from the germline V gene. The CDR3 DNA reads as TGTGCCAGCAGCCCCGGGACTAGCGCGGGCGAGCAGTACTTC. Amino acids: CASSPGTSAGEQYF.